Shown below are 9 T cell receptor beta chains from a single sample sequenced in a study of T cells in narcolepsy. The table came from immunoSEQ multiplex PCR; TCRdb's copy has only in-frame clones and leaves some out. The table has 27,000 or so clones, 80% to 90% seen once. The sequenced material came from memory (CD45RA-) CD4+ T cells from blood. The receptors stem from a human donor in good health.

The count of this clone is one. This chain joins TRBV19 and TRBJ1-6; 9 bases align to TRBD1. In germline, CDR1 is LNHDA, CDR2 SQIVND (reference sequence). The length of the CDR3 is 15 residues. Trimming took 7 bases from V and 6 from J; bases not matched to a gene: 7. The CDR3 DNA sequence: TGTGCCAGTATGAACAGGGGGCCGATTAATTCACCCCTCCACTTT. Protein product: CASMNRGPINSPLHF.

This chain joins TRBV9 and TRBJ2-3; D call uncertain. V lost 0 bases, J lost 5 bases, and 1 base lay in between. CDR3 length: 11 amino acids. CDR1 is SGDLS and CDR2 is YYNGEE in the germline V gene. The CDR3 loop is CASSVGDTQYF. The CDR3 DNA reads as TGTGCCAGCAGCGTAGGAGATACGCAGTATTTT.

J is TRBJ1-2 and V is TRBV11-1; D is unresolved. CDR3 size: 13 residues. With 5 bases removed from V and 4 bases from J, the gap between germline ends came to 11 bases. Germline loops: CDR1 SGHAT, CDR2 FQDESV (reference sequence). CDR3 in amino acids: CASSQDGFYGYTF. DNA of the CDR3: TGTGCCAGCAGCCAGGACGGTTTCTATGGCTACACCTTC.

A remark on this clone: One junction end disagrees with the germline gene, perhaps due to a read error. The V and J genes are TRBV7-7 and TRBJ2-3; TRBD2 matches at 8 bases. The CDR3 loop spans 14 amino acids. CDR1 is SSHAT, CDR2 FNYEAQ, per germline (reference sequence). In DNA, the CDR3 is TGTGCTAGCAGCTTATCGGGGGGGCAAGGTACGCAGTATTTT. Residues: CASSLSGGQGTQYF. The entire variable domain, with the rest obtained from reference TRBV7-7 and TRBJ2-3, is as follows: GAGVSQSPRYKVTKRGQDVTLRCDPISSHATLYWYQQALGQGPEFLTYFNYEAQPDKSGLPSDRFSAERPEGSISTLTIQRTEQRDSAMYRCASSLSGGQGTQYFGPGTRLTVL.

The chain combines TRBV6-5 with TRBJ2-1; TRBD2 aligns across 9 bases. V shed 6 bases, J shed 4 bases, and the junction held 4 bases outside the gene matches. Germline assignment: CDR1 MNHEY and CDR2 SVGAGI. The length of the CDR3 is 14 residues. CDR3 nucleotide sequence: TGTGCCAGCAGGGCGGGGGGGCCGTACAATGAGCAGTTCTTC. As protein: CASRAGGPYNEQFF.

This clone has just a few counts. V usage is TRBV27 and J usage is TRBJ2-1; D assignment may be TRBD1 or TRBD2 (5 bases each). This CDR3 is built from 14 residues. Deletions cut 5 bases from V and 3 bases from J, with 11 bases between. The germline CDR1 and CDR2 sequences are MNHEY and SMNVEV (reference sequence). The CDR3 nucleotides are TGTGCCAGCAGTACGGGACGGCTCTACAATGAGCAGTTCTTC. Amino acids: CASSTGRLYNEQFF.

This clone is a singleton in its sample. The chain uses TRBV6-5 and TRBJ1-6, with 9 bases fitting TRBD1. The V segment lost 7 bases and the J segment 8 bases; nucleotides outside the gene matches: 6. Germline lookup yields CDR1 MNHEY and CDR2 SVGAGI. CDR3 size: 14 residues. Here the CDR3 reads CASKPTGGHSPLHF. The CDR3 DNA sequence: TGTGCCAGCAAGCCGACAGGGGGACATTCACCCCTCCACTTT.

The V gene is TRBV28, the J gene TRBJ2-5; D is perhaps TRBD2 (6 bases). V was pared by 2 bases and J by 4 bases, with 11 bases between. CDR3 length equals 14 residues. The germline V gene encodes CDR1 MDHEN and CDR2 SYDVKM. The CDR3 sequence is CASSLRGKGETQYF. In DNA form, the CDR3 reads TGTGCCAGCAGTTTACGGGGGAAGGGAGAGACCCAGTACTTC.

The CDR3 region is CASSFGLAGVLFF. CDR3 sequence (DNA): TGTGCCAGCAGTTTCGGACTAGCGGGAGTGCTGTTCTTC. J is TRBJ2-1 and V is TRBV27; 13 bases align to TRBD2. After removal of 3 bases from V and 15 bases from J, the junction contained 5 bases not matched to a gene. The CDR3 extends over 13 amino acids. CDR1 is MNHEY and CDR2 is SMNVEV in the germline V gene (reference sequence).